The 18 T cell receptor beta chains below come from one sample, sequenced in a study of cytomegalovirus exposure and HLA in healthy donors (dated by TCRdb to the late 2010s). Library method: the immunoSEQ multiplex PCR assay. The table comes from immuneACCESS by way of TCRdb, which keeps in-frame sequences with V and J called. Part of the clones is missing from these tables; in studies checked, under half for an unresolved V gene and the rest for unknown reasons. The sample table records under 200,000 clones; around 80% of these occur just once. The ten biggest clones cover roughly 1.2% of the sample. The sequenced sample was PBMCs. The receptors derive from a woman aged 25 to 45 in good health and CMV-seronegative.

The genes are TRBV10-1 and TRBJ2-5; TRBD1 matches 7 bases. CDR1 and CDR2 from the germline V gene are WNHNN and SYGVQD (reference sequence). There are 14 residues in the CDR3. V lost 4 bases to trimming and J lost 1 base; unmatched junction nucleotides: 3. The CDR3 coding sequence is TGCGCCAGCAGTGGGACAGGACTCCAAGAGACCCAGTACTTC. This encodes CASSGTGLQETQYF.

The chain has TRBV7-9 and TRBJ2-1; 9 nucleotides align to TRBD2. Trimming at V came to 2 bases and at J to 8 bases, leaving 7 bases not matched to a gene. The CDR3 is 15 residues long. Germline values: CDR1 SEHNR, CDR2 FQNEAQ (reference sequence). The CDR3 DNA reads TGTGCCAGCAGCTTATCCGGACTAGCGATCGATGAGCAGTTCTTC. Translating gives CASSLSGLAIDEQFF.

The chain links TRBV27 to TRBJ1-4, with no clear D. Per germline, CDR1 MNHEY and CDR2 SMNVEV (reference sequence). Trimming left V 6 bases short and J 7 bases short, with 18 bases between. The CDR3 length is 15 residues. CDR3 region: CASSFYSRGSEKLFF. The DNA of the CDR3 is TGTGCCAGCAGCTTCTATTCCCGCGGCAGTGAAAAACTGTTTTTT.

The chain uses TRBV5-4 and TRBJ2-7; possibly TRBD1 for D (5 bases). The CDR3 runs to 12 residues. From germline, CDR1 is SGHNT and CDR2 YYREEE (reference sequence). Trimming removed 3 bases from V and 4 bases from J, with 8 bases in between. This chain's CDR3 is CASSSQGYEQYF. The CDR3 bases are TGTGCCAGCAGCTCTCAGGGTTACGAGCAGTACTTC.

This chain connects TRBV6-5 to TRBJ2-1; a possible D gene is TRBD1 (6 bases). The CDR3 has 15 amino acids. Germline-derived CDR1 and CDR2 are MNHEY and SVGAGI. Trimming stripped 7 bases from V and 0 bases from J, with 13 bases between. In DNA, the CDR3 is TGTGCCAGCATCCAAAGCAGGGGCTCCTACAATGAGCAGTTCTTC. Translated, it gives CASIQSRGSYNEQFF.

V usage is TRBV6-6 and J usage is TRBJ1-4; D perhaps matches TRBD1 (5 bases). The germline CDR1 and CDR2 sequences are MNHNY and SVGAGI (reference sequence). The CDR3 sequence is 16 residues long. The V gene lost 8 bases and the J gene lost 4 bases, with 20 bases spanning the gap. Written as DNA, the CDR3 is TGTGCCAGCGGGGGAGGGGCGGGGCTTAATAATGAAAAACTGTTTTTT. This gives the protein CASGGGAGLNNEKLFF.

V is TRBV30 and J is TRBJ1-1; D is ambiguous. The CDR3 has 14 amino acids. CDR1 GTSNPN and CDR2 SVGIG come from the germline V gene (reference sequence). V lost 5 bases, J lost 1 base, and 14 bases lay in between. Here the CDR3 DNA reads TGTGCCTGGTCCTTACCCAGGTGGAACACTGAAGCTTTCTTT. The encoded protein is CAWSLPRWNTEAFF.

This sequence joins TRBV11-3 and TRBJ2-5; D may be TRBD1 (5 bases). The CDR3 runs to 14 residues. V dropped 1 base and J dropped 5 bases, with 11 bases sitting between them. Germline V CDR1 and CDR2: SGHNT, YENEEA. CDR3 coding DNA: TGTGCCAGCAGCTTAGGTCAGGGCGTGGAGACCCAGTACTTC. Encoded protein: CASSLGQGVETQYF.

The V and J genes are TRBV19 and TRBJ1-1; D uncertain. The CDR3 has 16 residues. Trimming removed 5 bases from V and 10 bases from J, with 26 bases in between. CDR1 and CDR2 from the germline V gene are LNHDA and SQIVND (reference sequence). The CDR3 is CASSRPARLHLEGAFF. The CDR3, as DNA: TGTGCCAGTAGTCGTCCGGCCCGGCTTCACCTGGAGGGAGCTTTCTTT.

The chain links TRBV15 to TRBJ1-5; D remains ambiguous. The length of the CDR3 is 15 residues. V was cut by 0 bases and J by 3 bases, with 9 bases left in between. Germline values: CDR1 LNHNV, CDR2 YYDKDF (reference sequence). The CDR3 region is CATSRDLGANQPQHF. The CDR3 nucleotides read TGTGCCACCAGCAGAGATCTAGGTGCCAATCAGCCCCAGCATTTT.

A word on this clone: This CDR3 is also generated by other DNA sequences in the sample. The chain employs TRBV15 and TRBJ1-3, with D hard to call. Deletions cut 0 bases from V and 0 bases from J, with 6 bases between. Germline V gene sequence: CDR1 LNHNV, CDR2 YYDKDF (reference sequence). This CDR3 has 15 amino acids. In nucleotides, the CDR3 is TGTGCCACCAGCAGAGACCGGGGCTCTGGAAACACCATATATTTT. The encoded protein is CATSRDRGSGNTIYF.

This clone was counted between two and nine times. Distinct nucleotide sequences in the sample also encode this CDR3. CDR3 region: CASSRGQGYEQYF. CDR3 sequence (DNA): TGTGCCAGCTCACGGGGGCAGGGTTACGAGCAGTACTTC. The genes are TRBV18 and TRBJ2-7; tentatively, D is TRBD1 (6 bases). The germline V gene has CDR1 KGHSH and CDR2 LQKENI. Trimming took off 4 bases at V and 4 bases at J, with 11 bases between the two ends. The CDR3 length is 13 residues. Looking up the rest from reference TRBV18 and TRBJ2-7 gives the full variable domain: NAGVMQNPRHLVRRRGQEARLRCSPMKGHSHVYWYRQLPEEGLKFMVYLQKENIIDESGMPKERFSAEFPKEGPSILRIQQVVRGDSAAYFCASSRGQGYEQYFGPGTRLTVT.

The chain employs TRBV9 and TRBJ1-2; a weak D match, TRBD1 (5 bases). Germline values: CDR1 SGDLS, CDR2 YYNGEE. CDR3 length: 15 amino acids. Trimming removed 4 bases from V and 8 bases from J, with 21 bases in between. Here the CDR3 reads CASSPHSGTGGGYTF. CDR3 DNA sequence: TGTGCCAGCAGCCCTCACTCCGGCACCGGGGGAGGCTACACCTTC.

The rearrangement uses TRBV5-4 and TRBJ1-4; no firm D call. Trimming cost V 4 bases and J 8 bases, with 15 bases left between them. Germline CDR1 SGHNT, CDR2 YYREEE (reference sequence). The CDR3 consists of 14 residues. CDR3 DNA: TGTGCCAGCAGCGCGGAGGGAGCTGGCGAAAAACTGTTTTTT. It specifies CASSAEGAGEKLFF.

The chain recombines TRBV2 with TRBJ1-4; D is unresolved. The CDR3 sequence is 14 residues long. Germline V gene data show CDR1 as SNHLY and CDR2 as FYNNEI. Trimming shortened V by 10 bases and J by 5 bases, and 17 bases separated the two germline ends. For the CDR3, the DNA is TGTGCCATTCAATCTGGGAGGTTAAATGAAAAACTGTTTTTT. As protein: CAIQSGRLNEKLFF. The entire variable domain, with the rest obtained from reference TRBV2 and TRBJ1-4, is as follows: EPEVTQTPSHQVTQMGQEVILRCVPISNHLYFYWYRQILGQKVEFLVSFYNNEISEKSEIFDDQFSVERPDGSNFTLKIRSTKLEDSAMYFCAIQSGRLNEKLFFGSGTQLSVL.

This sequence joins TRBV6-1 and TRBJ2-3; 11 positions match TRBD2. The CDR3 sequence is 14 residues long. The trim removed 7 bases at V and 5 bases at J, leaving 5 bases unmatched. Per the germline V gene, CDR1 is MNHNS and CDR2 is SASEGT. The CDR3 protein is CASKSSGRIDTQYF. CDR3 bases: TGTGCCAGCAAGTCTAGCGGGAGGATAGATACGCAGTATTTT.

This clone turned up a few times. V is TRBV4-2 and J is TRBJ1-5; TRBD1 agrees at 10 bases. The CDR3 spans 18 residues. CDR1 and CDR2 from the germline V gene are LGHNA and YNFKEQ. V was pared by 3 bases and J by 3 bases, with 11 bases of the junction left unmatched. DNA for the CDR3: TGTGCCAGCAGCCATTTCGGGACAGGGGTCATGAACAATCAGCCCCAGCATTTT. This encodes CASSHFGTGVMNNQPQHF.

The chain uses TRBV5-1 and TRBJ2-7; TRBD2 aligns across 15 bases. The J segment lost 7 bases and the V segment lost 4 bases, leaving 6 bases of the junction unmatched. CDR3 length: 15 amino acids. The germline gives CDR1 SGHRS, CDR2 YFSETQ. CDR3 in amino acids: CASSLGLAGGEEQYF. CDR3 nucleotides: TGCGCCAGCAGCCTGGGACTAGCGGGAGGCGAAGAGCAGTACTTC.